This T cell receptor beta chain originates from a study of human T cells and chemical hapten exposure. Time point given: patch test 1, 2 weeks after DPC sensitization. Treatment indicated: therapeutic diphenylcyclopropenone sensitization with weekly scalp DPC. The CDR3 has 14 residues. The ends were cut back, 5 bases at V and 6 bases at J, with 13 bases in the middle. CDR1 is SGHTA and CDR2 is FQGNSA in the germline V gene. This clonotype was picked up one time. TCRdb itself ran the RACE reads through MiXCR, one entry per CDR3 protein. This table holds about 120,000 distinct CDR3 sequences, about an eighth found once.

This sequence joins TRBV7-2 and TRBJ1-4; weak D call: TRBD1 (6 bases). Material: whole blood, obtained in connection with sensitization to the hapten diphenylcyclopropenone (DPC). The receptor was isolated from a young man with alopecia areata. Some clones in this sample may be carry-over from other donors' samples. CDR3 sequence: CASSREGGDEKLFF. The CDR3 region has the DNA TGTGCCAGCAGCCGAGAGGGGGGCGATGAAAAACTGTTTTTT.